This T cell receptor (beta chain) was sequenced during a study of blood T cell repertoires in COVID-19. Trimming left V 8 bases short and J 2 bases short, with 19 bases between. CDR1 and CDR2 (germline): SNHLY, FYNNEI. CDR3 length: 15 residues. Only in-frame clones appear in the TCRdb table, and some are missing; sequencing was by immunoSEQ multiplex PCR. The sample has some 330,000 clones; approximately 89% are singletons. The sequenced sample consisted of PBMCs or T cells enriched from blood (not recorded which). The receptor comes from a man between 25 and 39 years old who had recovered from COVID-19. The chain is built from TRBV2 and TRBJ2-7; D is perhaps TRBD2 (6 bases). This chain's CDR3 is CASRTGPGLAYEQYF. In DNA form, the CDR3 reads TGTGCCAGCCGGACCGGACCGGGACTTGCCTACGAGCAGTACTTC.